This T cell receptor beta chain was obtained from a study of cytomegalovirus exposure and HLA in healthy donors. Whole-study context: A previous analysis identified 95 million to 130 million unique TCR beta sequences derived from 180 million or so T cells. Counted in an early data release were approximately 85 million unique TCRs from HLA-typed donors. Of 300 to 450 genotyped donors, roughly 86% clustered with self-reported Caucasian donors.

At sampling all donors were nominally healthy, likely with unrecorded immune exposures. Trimming shortened V by 3 bases and J by 0 bases, and 13 bases separated the two germline ends. Germline CDR1 SGHDT, CDR2 YYEEEE. This CDR3 has 15 amino acids. The primer mix had 60 Vbeta and 13 Jbeta primers. Profiling relied on immunoSEQ multiplex PCR, and the TCRdb table lists in-frame clones only, not all of them. The sample contains roughly 100,000 clones, 55% to 70% of which appear only once. V is TRBV5-6 and J is TRBJ2-7, with a tentative D call TRBD2 (5 bases). Sequenced input: PBMCs. This receptor was identified in a woman aged 45-65 years in good health and CMV-seropositive. CDR3 sequence: CASSSSPGISYEQYF. In DNA, the CDR3 is TGTGCCAGCAGCTCGAGCCCGGGGATCTCCTACGAGCAGTACTTC.